The 8 T cell receptor beta chains below all came from one sample that was sequenced in a study of response to subunit inactivated influenza vaccine. Each CDR3 protein gets one entry after TCRdb re-called the RT-PCR reads with MiXCR. Among about 800,000 distinct CDR3 sequences listed, over 20% were seen once. The specimen comprised PBMCs from blood, sampled 4 to 6 days after vaccination. The receptor set was obtained from a man over 45 who received an inactivated influenza vaccine.

The J gene is TRBJ2-7, the V gene TRBV29-1; 8 positions agree with TRBD2. Germline assignment: CDR1 SQVTM and CDR2 ANQGSEA. The CDR3 has 14 amino acids. J gave up 5 bases and V 4 bases, and 10 bases lay outside the gene matches. The CDR3 bases are TGCAGCGTTGGAAGCCTAGCGGGTGGTAACGAGCAGTACTTC. Translation: CSVGSLAGGNEQYF.

The genes are TRBV4-3 and TRBJ1-4; the D gene is possibly TRBD1 (6 bases). CDR1 and CDR2 from the germline V gene are LGHNA and YSLEER. V lost 4 bases to trimming and J lost 3 bases, with 18 bases between them. The CDR3 is 17 amino acids. DNA of the CDR3: TGCGCCAGCAGCCGCCTATACGGGGGCGCGGCTAATGAAAAACTGTTTTTT. It specifies CASSRLYGGAANEKLFF.

The V gene is TRBV6-1, the J gene TRBJ2-6; D is unclear. This CDR3 is built from 14 residues. CDR1 is MNHNS and CDR2 is SASEGT in the germline V gene. Trimming stripped 6 bases from V and 3 bases from J, with 9 bases between. Here the CDR3 reads CASRAGDGANVLTF. The CDR3 nucleotides read TGTGCCAGCAGGGCAGGAGATGGGGCCAACGTCCTGACTTTC.

V is TRBV24-1 and J is TRBJ2-1; TRBD1 matches at 9 bases. This CDR3 spans 16 amino acids. CDR1 is KGHDR and CDR2 is SFDVKD in the germline V gene. Trimming took 0 bases from V and 6 from J; bases not matched to a gene: 5. DNA for the CDR3: TGTGCCACCAGTGATTTGTGGGACAGGGCTATCAATGAGCAGTTCTTC. Protein: CATSDLWDRAINEQFF.

The chain recombines TRBV20-1 with TRBJ1-5; D call uncertain. V lost 8 bases and J 1 base, leaving 12 bases between the germline ends. The CDR3 consists of 13 residues. The V gene's germline CDR1 is DFQATT and CDR2 SNEGSKA (reference sequence). The CDR3 DNA reads TGCAGTACCCCTGGTCGGAGCAATCAGCCCCAGCATTTT. Protein sequence: CSTPGRSNQPQHF.

The chain links TRBV29-1 to TRBJ2-7; D might be TRBD1 (5 bases). The V end lost 7 bases, the J end lost 0 bases, and 13 bases lay between the germline ends. The CDR3 is 13 amino acids. Looked up from germline, CDR1 is SQVTM and CDR2 is ANQGSEA. The CDR3, as DNA: TGCAGCGCCACTTCAGGGCACTCCTACGAGCAGTACTTC. Translating gives CSATSGHSYEQYF.

The CDR3 protein is CSASSDSNHSPLHF. The CDR3 DNA reads as TGCAGTGCTAGTAGCGACTCCAACCATTCACCCCTCCACTTT. The rearrangement links TRBV20-1 to TRBJ1-6; no firm D call. CDR1 and CDR2 from the germline V gene are DFQATT and SNEGSKA (reference sequence). This CDR3 contains 14 residues. Trimming removed 3 bases from V and 8 bases from J, with 14 bases in between.

V usage is TRBV24-1 and J usage is TRBJ2-1, with 8 positions matching TRBD2. Germline-derived CDR1 and CDR2 are KGHDR and SFDVKD. The trim removed 6 bases at V and 4 bases at J, leaving 13 bases unmatched. The CDR3 spans 17 residues. CDR3 DNA: TGTGCCACCAGTACAGAAAGGGGAGCGGGAGCTTACAATGAGCAGTTCTTC. It is translated as CATSTERGAGAYNEQFF.